The TCR beta chain under discussion was sequenced for a study of T cell responses to AZD1222 COVID-19 vaccine. Whole-study results and caveats: There were mostly white British donors and more females than males, and clonal diversity was possibly underestimated. Only a handful of AZD1222 recipients, several in all, had baseline seropositivity.

Produced via immunoSEQ multiplex PCR; TCRdb's table is partial and in-frame only. Of around 81,000 clones in the sample, about 82% were seen once. A remark on this clone: The antigen is not known.

This CDR3 has 14 residues. Trimming removed 5 bases from V and 5 bases from J, with 15 bases in between. Germline V lookup: CDR1 SGHVS, CDR2 FQNEAQ. Specimen: peripheral blood, collected on day 0 of AZD1222 vaccination. This chain uses TRBV7-8 with TRBJ1-2; D is undetermined. This clonotype originated in an adult in good health. CDR3 residues: CASSLAADLYGYTF. The CDR3 coding sequence is TGTGCCAGCAGCCTCGCGGCGGACCTTTATGGCTACACCTTC.